This T cell receptor (beta chain) was identified in a study of graft-versus-host responses after intestinal transplantation. Study information: Multivisceral, liver-intestinal, or isolated intestinal transplants were given to recipients. Induction with anti-thymocyte globulin, then tacrolimus and steroids for three to four years, was given to all recipients.

Details on this clone: Its antigen remains unknown.

The repertoire was sequenced with immunoSEQ multiplex PCR; TCRdb's copy has only in-frame clones and lacks some. This sample has tens of thousands of clones, with about 93% found just once. Study results and limitations: Ileal or blood samples showed some GvH clones first, and such clones were also found in recipient marrow. Early post-transplant HvG declines were associated with peak circulating GvH clone levels.

The CDR3 loop spans 14 amino acids. Deletions cut 4 bases from V and 7 bases from J, with 14 bases between. The germline gives CDR1 SGHTA, CDR2 FQGTGA. This receptor was taken from a human patient who received an intestinal transplant, so some T cells may come from the graft donor. Sequencing used PBMCs, obtained about 800 days after a first intestinal transplant, on the day of a second. The chain uses TRBV7-3 and TRBJ2-1; D gene ambiguous. Written as DNA, the CDR3 is TGTGCCAGCAGCTCTCTCCCGGGTTGGAATGAGCAGTTCTTC. The encoded protein is CASSSLPGWNEQFF.